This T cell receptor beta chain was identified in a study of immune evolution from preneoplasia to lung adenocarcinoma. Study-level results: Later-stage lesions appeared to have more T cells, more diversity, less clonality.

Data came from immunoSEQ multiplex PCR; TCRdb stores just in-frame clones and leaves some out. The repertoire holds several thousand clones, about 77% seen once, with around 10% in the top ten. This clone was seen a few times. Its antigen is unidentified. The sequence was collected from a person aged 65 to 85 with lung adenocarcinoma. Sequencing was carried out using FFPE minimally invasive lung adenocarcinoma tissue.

The CDR3 nucleotides are TGTGCCACCAGCAGGGCTGGATTGGGTAAGACTGAAGCTTTCTTT. The encoded protein is CATSRAGLGKTEAFF. This chain uses TRBV15 with TRBJ1-1, with D hard to call. This CDR3 is 15 amino acids long. Trimming took 3 bases from V and 5 from J, leaving 16 bases between them. Germline V lookup: CDR1 LNHNV, CDR2 YYDKDF (reference sequence).